This TCR beta chain comes out of a study of shared T cell receptors in the human thymus. The repertoire was sequenced with immunoSEQ multiplex PCR; TCRdb's copy has only in-frame clones and lacks some. In the table there are hundreds of thousands of clones, approximately 87% of which are singletons. With V trimmed by 7 bases and J by 0 bases, 15 bases remained unmatched. This CDR3 spans 18 amino acids. Germline V gene data show CDR1 as WSHSY and CDR2 as SAAADI. This sample also belongs to another study, concerning human thymus T cells. That source adds: Corrective cardiac operations yielded the resected thymus tissue. The related literature has documented a marked overlap of thymic repertoires among unrelated individuals.

The source is a boy younger than two with a congenital heart defect. Sample: thymocytes. The chain links TRBV10-2 to TRBJ2-1; 7 positions agree with TRBD1. The CDR3 nucleotides read TGCGCCAGCACCCGACAGGGAAGGTCCCCGAGCTCCTACAATGAGCAGTTCTTC. It yields the protein CASTRQGRSPSSYNEQFF.